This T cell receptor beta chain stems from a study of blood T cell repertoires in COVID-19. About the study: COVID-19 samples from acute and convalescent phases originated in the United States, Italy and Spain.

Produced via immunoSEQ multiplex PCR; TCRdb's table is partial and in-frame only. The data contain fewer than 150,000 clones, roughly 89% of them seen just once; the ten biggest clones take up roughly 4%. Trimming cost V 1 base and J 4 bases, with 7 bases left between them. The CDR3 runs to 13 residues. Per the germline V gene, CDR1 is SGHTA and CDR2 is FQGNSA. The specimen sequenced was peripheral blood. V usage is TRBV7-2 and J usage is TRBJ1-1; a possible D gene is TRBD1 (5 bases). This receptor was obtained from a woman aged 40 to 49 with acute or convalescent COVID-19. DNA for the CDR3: TGTGCCAGCAGCTTAGTAGACAGCACTGAAGCTTTCTTT. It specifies CASSLVDSTEAFF.